This section outlines one T cell receptor beta chain sequence together with its context. The antigen is not known. The sample is drawn from a study of identical twins' blood T cells. Across the whole study: Roughly 51 million reads came from some 12 libraries, six alpha, six beta. Findings of the study overall: Twins reportedly had markedly more similar V usage than unrelated donors, even among out-of-frame TCRbeta clonotypes.

Germline V gene sequence: CDR1 SEHNR, CDR2 FQNEAQ (reference sequence). The CDR3 covers 13 residues. Trimming pared 11 bases from V and 4 bases from J, leaving 15 bases between. TCRdb reprocessed the 5' RACE reads via MiXCR and lists one record per CDR3 protein. The top ten clones hold roughly 5.5% of a sample with a few hundred thousand distinct CDR3 sequences, roughly 28% of them seen once. The sequencing sample was made of PBMCs. The sequence derives from a woman between 18 and 55 years old in good health. This chain joins TRBV7-9 and TRBJ2-1; D might be TRBD1 (6 bases). The CDR3 DNA reads as TGTGCCGGTACAGGGACCTTTTACAATGAGCAGTTCTTC. This codes for CAGTGTFYNEQFF.